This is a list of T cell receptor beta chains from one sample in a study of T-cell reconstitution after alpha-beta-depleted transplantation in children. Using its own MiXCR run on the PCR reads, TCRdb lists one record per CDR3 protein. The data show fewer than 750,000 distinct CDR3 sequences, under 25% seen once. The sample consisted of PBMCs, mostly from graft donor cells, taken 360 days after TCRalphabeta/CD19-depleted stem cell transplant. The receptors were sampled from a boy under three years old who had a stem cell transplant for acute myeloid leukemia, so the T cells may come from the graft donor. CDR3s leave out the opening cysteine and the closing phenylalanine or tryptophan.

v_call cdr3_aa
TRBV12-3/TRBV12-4 ASSFGTSNTEAF
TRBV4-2 ASSQDQRGVRNEKLF
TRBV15 ASGPGTPVMETQY
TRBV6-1 ASRPSRGYDSPLH
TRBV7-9 ANSLGGIMNTEAF
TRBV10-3 AISGVDQPQH
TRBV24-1 ATSDGRTGRAYEQY
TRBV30 AWSVGAVNEQF
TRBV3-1 ASSLSGQSYNEQF
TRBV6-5 ASSYFQDSDYYGYT
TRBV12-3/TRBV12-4 ASSPPGQGRREELF
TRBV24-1 ATSDSRIRSTDTQY
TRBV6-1 ASSPDGLGQGVYEQF
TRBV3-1 ASSPRQQGWETQY
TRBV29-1 SVDALWVYNEQF
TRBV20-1 SASGLAGVAPADTQY
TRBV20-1 SAIDREWVDTQY
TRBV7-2 ASSLNIAGNEQF
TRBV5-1 ASSPEEAGGAELTDTQY
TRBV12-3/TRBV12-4 ASSFLVDIDRLYTEAF
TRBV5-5 ASIDLGKNTEAF
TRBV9 ASSVSGGGTEAF
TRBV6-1 ASSEGVSGGYSGQNEQF
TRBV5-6 ASGSLDRSSYEQY
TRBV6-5 ASSYSEYTYEQY
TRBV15 ATSRDPGGGTDTQY
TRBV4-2 ASSPQEGKNIQY
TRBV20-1 SARTSGNIQY
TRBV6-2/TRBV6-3 ASRPLRVRLDTIY
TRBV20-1 SAMDRGHDYNEQF
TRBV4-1 ASSHSTLRDRLNEQF
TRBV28 ASSDSDNSPLH
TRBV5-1 ASSARQGPYNEQF
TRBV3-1 ASSLGGQSTGELF
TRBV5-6 ASSLDWGGILH
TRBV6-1 ASKPWPSNEKLF
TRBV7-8 ASSSGQGEYEQY
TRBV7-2 ASSLEAGYEQY
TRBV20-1 SARGLAVTDTQY
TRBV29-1 SVALAKNIQY
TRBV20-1 SARGAGLIETQY
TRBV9 ASSLTGTPTLNEQF
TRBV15 ATSRDIENMEY
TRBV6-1 ATEEPRETQY
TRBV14 ASGYDRLYEQY
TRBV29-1 SVGSGYT
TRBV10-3 ATGLGTSGGRQETQY
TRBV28 ASRLARVRGYT
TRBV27 ASSLRGDGHYEQY
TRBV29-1 SVGASSHYVGYT
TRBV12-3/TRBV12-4 ASSFAGTGVIQY
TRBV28 ASSFPDEQF
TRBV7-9 ASSYDGGPSYEQY
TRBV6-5 ASSSDRVTLNSPLH
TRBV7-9 ASSFNPGTGRNTEAF
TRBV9 ASSVDGGNEKLF
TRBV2 ASSDAVSGNTIY
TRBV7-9 ASSLGLWGTEAF
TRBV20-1 SASKGRKYEQY